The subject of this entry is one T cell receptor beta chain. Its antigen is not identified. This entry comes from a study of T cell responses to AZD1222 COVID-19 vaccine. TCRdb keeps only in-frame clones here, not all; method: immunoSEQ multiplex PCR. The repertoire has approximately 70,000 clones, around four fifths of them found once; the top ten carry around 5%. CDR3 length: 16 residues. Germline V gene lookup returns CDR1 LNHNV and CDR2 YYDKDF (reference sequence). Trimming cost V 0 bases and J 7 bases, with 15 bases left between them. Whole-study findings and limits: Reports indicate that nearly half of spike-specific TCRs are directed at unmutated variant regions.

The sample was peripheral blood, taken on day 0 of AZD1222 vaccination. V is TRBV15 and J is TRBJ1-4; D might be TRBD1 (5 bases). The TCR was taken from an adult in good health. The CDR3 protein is CATSRDEGRGVEKLFF. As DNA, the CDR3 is TGTGCCACCAGCAGAGATGAGGGACGAGGGGTTGAAAAACTGTTTTTT.